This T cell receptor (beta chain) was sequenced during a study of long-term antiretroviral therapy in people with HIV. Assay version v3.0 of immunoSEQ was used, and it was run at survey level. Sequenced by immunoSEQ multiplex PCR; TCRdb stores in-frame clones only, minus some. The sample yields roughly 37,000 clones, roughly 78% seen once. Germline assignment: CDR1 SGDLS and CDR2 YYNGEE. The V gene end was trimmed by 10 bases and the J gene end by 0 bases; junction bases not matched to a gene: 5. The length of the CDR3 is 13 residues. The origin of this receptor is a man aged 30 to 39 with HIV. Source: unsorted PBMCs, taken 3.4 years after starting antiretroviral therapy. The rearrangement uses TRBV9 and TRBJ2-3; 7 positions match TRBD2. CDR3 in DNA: TGTGCCGGAAGTAGCGGGAGCACAGATACGCAGTATTTT. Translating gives CAGSSGSTDTQYF.